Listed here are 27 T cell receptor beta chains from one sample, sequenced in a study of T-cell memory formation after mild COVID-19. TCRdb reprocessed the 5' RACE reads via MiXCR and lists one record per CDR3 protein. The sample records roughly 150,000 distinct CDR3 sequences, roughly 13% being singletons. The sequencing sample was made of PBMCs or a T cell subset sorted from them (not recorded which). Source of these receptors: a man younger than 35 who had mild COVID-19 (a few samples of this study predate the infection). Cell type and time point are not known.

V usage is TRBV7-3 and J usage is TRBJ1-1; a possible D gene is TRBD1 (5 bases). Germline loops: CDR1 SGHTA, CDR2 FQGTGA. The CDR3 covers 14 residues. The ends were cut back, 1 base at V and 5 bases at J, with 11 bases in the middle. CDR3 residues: CASSLNQGGTEAFF. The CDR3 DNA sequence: TGTGCCAGCAGCTTAAATCAGGGTGGAACTGAAGCTTTCTTT.

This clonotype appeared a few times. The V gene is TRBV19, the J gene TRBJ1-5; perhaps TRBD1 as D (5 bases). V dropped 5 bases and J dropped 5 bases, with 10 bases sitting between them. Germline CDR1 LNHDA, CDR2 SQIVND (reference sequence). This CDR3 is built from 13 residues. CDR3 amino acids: CASSARGDQPQHF. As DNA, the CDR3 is TGTGCCAGTAGTGCTCGAGGGGATCAGCCCCAGCATTTT.

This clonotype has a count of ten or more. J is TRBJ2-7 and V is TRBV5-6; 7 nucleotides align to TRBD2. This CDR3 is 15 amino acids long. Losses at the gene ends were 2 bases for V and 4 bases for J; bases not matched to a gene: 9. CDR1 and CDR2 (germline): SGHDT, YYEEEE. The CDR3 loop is CASSFLTRGEYEQYF. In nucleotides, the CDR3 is TGTGCCAGCAGCTTTCTCACCCGGGGGGAGTACGAGCAGTACTTC.

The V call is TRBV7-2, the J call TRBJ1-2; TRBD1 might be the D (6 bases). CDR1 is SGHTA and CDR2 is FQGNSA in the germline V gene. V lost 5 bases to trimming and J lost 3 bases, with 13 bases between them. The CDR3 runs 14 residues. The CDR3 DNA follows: TGTGCCAGCAGCCCCCAGACAGGCTACTATGGCTACACCTTC. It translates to CASSPQTGYYGYTF.

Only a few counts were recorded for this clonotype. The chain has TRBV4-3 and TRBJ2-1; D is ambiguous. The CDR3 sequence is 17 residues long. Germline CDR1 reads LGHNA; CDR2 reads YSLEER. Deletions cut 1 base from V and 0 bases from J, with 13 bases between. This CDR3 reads CASSQAAWSSSYNEQFF. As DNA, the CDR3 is TGCGCCAGCAGCCAAGCCGCCTGGTCGAGCTCCTACAATGAGCAGTTCTTC.

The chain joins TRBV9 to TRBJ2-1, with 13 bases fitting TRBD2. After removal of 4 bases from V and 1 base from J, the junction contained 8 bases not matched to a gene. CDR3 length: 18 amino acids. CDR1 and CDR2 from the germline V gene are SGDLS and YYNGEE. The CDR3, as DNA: TGTGCCAGCAGCCCCGGACTAGCGGGGGTAAGATCCTACAATGAGCAGTTCTTC. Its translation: CASSPGLAGVRSYNEQFF.

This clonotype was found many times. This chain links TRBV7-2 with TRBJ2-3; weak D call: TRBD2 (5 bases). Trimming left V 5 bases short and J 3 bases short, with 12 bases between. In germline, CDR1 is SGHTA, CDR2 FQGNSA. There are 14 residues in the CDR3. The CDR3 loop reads CASSPLRGTDTQYF. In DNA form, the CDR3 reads TGTGCCAGCAGCCCCCTTCGAGGGACAGATACGCAGTATTTT.

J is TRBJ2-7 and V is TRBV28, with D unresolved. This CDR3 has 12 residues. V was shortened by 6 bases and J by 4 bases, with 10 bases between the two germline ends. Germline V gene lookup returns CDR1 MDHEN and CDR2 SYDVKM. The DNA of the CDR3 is TGTGCCAGCAGCGTCGGGCAATACGAGCAGTACGTC. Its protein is CASSVGQYEQYV.

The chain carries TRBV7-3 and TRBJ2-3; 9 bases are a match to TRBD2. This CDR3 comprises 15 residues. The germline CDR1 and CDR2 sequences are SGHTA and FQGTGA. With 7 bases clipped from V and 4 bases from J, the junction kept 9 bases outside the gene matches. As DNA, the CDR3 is TGTGCCAGCATGGGCGGGGGGGCCTCAGCAGATACGCAGTATTTT. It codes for CASMGGGASADTQYF.

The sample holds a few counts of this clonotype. The CDR3 here is CASSFGTDNEQFF. CDR3 in DNA: TGTGCCAGCAGCTTTGGGACAGACAATGAGCAGTTCTTC. The chain employs TRBV7-3 and TRBJ2-1, with 7 bases identical to TRBD1. CDR1 and CDR2 from the germline V gene are SGHTA and FQGTGA. Trimming cost V 3 bases and J 5 bases; bases outside gene matches: 1. The CDR3 runs 13 residues. Full variable domain (outside the CDR3, taken from reference TRBV7-3 and TRBJ2-1): GAGVSQTPSNKVTEKGKYVELRCDPISGHTALYWYRQSLGQGPEFLIYFQGTGAADDSGLPNDRFFAVRPEGSVSTLKIQRTERGDSAVYLCASSFGTDNEQFFGPGTRLTVL.

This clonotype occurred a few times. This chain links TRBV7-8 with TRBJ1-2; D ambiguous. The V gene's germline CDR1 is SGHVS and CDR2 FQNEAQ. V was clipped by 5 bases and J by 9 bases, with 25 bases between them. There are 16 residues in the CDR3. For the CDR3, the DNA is TGTGCCAGCAGCCTACGCGGGGTGCGTGCCCAGTTGAGCTACACCTTC. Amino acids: CASSLRGVRAQLSYTF.

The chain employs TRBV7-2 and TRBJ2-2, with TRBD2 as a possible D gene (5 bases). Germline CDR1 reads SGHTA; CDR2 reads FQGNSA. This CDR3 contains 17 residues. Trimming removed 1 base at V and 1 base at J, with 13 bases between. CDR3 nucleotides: TGTGCCAGCAGCTTAGTTTGGTGGGGAGAGAACACCGGGGAGCTGTTTTTT. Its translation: CASSLVWWGENTGELFF.

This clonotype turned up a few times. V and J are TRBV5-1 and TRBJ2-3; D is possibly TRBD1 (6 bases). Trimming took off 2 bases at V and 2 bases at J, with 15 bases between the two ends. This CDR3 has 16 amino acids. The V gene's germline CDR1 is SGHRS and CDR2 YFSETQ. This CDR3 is CASSFSGQPFTDTQYF. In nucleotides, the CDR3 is TGCGCCAGCAGCTTTAGTGGACAGCCCTTCACAGATACGCAGTATTTT.

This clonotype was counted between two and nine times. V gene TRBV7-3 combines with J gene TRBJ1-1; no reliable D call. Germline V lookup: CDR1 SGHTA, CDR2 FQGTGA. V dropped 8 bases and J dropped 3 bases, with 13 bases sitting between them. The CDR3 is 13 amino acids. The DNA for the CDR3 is TGTGCCAGCGGTGAGGCGGTCGACACTGAAGCTTTCTTT. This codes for CASGEAVDTEAFF. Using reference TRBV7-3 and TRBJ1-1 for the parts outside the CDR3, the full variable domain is GAGVSQTPSNKVTEKGKYVELRCDPISGHTALYWYRQSLGQGPEFLIYFQGTGAADDSGLPNDRFFAVRPEGSVSTLKIQRTERGDSAVYLCASGEAVDTEAFFGQGTRLTVV.

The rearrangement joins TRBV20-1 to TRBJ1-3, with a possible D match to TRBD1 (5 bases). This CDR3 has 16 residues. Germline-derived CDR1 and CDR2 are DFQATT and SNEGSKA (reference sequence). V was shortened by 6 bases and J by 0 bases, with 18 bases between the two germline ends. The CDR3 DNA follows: TGCAGTGCATACCCGGACAACTTGCTCTCTGGAAACACCATATATTTT. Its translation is CSAYPDNLLSGNTIYF.

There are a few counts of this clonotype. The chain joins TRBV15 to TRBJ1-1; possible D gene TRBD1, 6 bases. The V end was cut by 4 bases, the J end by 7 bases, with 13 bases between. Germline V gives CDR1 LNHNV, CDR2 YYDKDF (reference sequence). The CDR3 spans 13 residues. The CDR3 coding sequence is TGTGCCACCAGCATGGGGGGGCAAGTTGAAGCTTTCTTT. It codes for CATSMGGQVEAFF.

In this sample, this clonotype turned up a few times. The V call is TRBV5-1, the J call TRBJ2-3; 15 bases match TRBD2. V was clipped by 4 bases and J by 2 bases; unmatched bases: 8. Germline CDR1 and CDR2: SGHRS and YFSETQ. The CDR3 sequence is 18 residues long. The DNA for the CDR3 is TGCGCCAGCAGCCAAGGGACTAGCGGGGGGACTAACACAGATACGCAGTATTTT. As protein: CASSQGTSGGTNTDTQYF.

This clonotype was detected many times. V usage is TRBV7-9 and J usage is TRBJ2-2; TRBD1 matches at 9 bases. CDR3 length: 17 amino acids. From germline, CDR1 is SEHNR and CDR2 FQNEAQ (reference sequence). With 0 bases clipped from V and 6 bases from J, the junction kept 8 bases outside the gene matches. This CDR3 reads CASSLARTGVWAGELFF. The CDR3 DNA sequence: TGTGCCAGCAGCTTAGCGCGGACAGGGGTATGGGCCGGGGAGCTGTTTTTT.

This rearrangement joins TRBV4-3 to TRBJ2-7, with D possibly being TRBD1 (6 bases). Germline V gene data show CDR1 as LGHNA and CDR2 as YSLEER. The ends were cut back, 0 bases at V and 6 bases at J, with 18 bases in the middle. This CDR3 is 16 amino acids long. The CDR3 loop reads CASSQEITGSGIEQYF. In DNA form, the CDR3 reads TGCGCCAGCAGCCAAGAGATTACAGGGTCTGGCATCGAGCAGTACTTC.

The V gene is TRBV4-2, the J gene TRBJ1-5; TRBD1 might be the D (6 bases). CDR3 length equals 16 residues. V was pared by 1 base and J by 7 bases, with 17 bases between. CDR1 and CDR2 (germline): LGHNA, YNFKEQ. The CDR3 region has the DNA TGTGCCAGCAGCCAAGGGGGGTCACAGGGTGGGCAGCCCCAGCATTTT. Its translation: CASSQGGSQGGQPQHF.

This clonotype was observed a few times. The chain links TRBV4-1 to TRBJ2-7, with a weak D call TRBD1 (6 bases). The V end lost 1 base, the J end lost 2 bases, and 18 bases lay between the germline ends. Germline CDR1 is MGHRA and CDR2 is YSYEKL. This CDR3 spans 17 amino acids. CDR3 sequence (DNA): TGCGCCAGCAGCCAAGTCGGAATCCGGACAGCCACCTACGAGCAGTACTTC. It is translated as CASSQVGIRTATYEQYF.

The CDR3 sequence is CASKRQGVGGNTIYF. The CDR3 bases are TGTGCCAGCAAACGACAGGGGGTAGGGGGAAACACCATATATTTT. This chain joins TRBV12-3 or TRBV12-4 and TRBJ1-3; 9 nucleotides agree with TRBD1. V shed 7 bases and J 4 bases; nucleotides not matched to a gene: 8. CDR3 size: 15 residues.

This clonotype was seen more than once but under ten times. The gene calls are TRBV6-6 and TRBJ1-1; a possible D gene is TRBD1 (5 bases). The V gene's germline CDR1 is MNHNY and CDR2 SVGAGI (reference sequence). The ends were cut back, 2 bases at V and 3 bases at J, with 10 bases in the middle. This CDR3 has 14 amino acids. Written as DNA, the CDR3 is TGTGCCAGCAGTTACGGCAGGGCGGACACTGAAGCTTTCTTT. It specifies CASSYGRADTEAFF.

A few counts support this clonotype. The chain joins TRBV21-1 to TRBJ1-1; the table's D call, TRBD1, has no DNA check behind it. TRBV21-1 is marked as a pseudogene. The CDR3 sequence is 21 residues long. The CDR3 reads CASSKGQGAFCILRLNTEAFF. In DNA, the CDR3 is TGTGCCAGCAGCAAAGGACAGGGGGCTTTTTGTATATTGAGGTTGAACACTGAAGCTTTCTTT.

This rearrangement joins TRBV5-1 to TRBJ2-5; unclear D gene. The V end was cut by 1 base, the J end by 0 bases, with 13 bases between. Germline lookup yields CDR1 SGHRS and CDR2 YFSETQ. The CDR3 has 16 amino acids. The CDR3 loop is CASSLSARVNQETQYF. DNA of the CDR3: TGCGCCAGCAGCTTGTCGGCTAGGGTGAACCAAGAGACCCAGTACTTC.

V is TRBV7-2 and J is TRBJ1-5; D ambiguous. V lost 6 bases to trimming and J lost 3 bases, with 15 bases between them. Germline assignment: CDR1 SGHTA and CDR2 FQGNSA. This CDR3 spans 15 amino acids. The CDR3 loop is CASSQEAQNNQPQHF. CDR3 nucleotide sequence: TGTGCCAGCAGTCAAGAGGCACAGAACAATCAGCCCCAGCATTTT.

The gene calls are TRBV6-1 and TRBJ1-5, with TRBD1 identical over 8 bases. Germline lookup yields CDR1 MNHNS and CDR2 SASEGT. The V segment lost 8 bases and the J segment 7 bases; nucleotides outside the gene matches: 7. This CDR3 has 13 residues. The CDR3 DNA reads TGTGCCAGCTGGACAGGGTCGGGGCAGCCCCAGCATTTT. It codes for CASWTGSGQPQHF.